This entry is about one T cell receptor beta chain. What it binds is not known. These data come from a study of cytotoxic CD8 clonotypes in ibrutinib-treated CLL. Across the study: After a median roughly 12 months on treatment (6 to 36), response samples were drawn.

V dropped 2 bases and J dropped 0; count of bases not matched to a gene: 5. The CDR3 is 17 residues long. From germline, CDR1 is MNHNS and CDR2 SASEGT. Data came from immunoSEQ multiplex PCR; TCRdb stores just in-frame clones and leaves some out. The sample lists approximately 42,000 clones; nearly 70% were seen once. Study-level results: While tracking circulating CD8+ T-cell counts, baseline clonality exceeded that of age-matched healthy donors. Sustained-remission and progressing patients were not sampled at matched times.

This chain uses TRBV6-1 with TRBJ1-3, with 9 bases that match TRBD1. The sequences come from PBMCs, collected after 12 months of ibrutinib treatment. This clonotype was obtained from a human donor with chronic lymphocytic leukemia. Here the CDR3 DNA reads TGTGCCAGCAGTGAATGGGAGGGACAGGGCTCTGGAAACACCATATATTTT. Protein sequence: CASSEWEGQGSGNTIYF.